This T cell receptor beta chain was recovered during a study of blood T cell repertoires in COVID-19. The overall study: Some COVID-19 samples were acute and others convalescent; all came from the United States, Italy and Spain. PBMCs, B-cell-depleted T cells, or T cells provided the cDNA or gDNA that made up the material.

Profiled with immunoSEQ multiplex PCR; TCRdb holds only in-frame clones, not every one. The repertoire includes around 260,000 clones, approximately 86% of them detected once, and approximately 2% sits in the top ten. Germline CDR1 and CDR2: LGHDT and YNNKEL (reference sequence). The V and J ends lost 4 bases and 0 bases respectively, with 10 bases between them. The CDR3 spans 15 residues. This clonotype was sampled from a man under 40 with active or convalescent COVID-19. V is TRBV3-1 (or the pseudogene TRBV3-2) and J is TRBJ2-1; possibly TRBD2 for D (6 bases). Sequencing was performed on peripheral blood. CDR3 sequence: CASSLPGLSYNEQFF. In nucleotides, the CDR3 is TGTGCCAGCAGCCTCCCGGGACTCTCCTACAATGAGCAGTTCTTC.